This T cell receptor beta chain was sequenced in a study of CD8+ T cells in alopecia areata. Documented treatment: oral pan-JAK inhibitor, 5-10 mg twice daily. Sequencing used cDNA as its template, made by extracting RNA and reverse transcribing it. Sequenced by immunoSEQ multiplex PCR; TCRdb stores in-frame clones only, minus some. The sample has 90,000 to 150,000 clones; around 56% are singletons. Germline CDR1 SEHNR, CDR2 FQNEAQ (reference sequence). CDR3 size: 12 residues. V was clipped by 5 bases and J by 3 bases, with 8 bases between them. The chain links TRBV7-9 to TRBJ2-7; D not resolved. The specimen was CD4+ T cells sorted from blood, collected at week 4, from a patient treated with tofacitinib. The receptor's source is a human donor with alopecia areata. This chain's CDR3 is CASSLSRYEQYF. CDR3 coding DNA: TGTGCCAGCAGCCTCTCGCGCTACGAGCAGTACTTC.